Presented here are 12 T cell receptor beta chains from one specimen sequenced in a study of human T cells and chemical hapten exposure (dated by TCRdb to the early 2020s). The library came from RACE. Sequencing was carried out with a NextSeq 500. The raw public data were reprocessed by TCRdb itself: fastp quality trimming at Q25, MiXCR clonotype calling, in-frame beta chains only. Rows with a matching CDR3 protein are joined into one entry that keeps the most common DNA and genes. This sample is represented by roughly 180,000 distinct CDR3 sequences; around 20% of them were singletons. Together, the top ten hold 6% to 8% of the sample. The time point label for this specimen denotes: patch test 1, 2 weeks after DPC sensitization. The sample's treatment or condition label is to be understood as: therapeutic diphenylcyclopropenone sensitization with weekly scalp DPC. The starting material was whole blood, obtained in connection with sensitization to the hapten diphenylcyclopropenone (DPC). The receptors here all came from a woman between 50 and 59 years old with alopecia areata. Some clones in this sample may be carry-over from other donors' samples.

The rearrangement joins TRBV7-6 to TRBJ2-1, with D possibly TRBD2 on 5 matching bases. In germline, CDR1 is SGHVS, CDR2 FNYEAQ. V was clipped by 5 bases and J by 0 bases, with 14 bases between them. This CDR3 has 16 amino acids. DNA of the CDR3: TGTGCCAGCAGCCCCTGGACTGTCAGCTCCTACAATGAGCAGTTCTTC. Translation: CASSPWTVSSYNEQFF.

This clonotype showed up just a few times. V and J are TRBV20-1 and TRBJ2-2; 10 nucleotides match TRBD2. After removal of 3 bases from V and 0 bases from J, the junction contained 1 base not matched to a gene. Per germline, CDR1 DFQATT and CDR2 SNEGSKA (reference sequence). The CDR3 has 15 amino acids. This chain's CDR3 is CSASGLAANTGELFF. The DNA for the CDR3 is TGCAGTGCTAGCGGACTAGCGGCGAACACCGGGGAGCTGTTTTTT.

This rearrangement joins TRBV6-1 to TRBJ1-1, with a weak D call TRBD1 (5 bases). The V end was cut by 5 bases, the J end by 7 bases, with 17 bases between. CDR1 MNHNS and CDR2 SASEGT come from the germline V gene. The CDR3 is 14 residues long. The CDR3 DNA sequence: TGTGCCAGCAGTAGAAACCGAGGAACAGGTGAAGCTTTCTTT. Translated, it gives CASSRNRGTGEAFF.

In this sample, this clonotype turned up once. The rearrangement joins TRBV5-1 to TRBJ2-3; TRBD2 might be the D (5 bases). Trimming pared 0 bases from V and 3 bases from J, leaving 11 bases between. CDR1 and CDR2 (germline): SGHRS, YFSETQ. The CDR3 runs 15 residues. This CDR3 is CASSLGGIQTDTQYF. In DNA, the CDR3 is TGCGCCAGCAGCTTGGGAGGGATTCAGACAGATACGCAGTATTTT.

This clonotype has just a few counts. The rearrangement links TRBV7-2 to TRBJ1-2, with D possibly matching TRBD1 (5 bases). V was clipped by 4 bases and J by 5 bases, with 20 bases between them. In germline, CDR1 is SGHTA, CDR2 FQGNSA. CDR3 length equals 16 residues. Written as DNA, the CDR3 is TGTGCCAGCAGCTCCTGGCCGAGGGGTCGGTCGTATGGCTACACCTTC. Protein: CASSSWPRGRSYGYTF.

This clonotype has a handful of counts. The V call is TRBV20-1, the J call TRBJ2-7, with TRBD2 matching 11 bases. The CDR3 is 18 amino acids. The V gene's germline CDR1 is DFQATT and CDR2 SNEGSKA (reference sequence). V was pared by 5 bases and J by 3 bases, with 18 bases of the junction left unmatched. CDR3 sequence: CSARGTSGLKRIYYEQYF. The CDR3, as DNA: TGCAGTGCTCGCGGGACTAGCGGCCTGAAGCGAATATACTACGAGCAGTACTTC.

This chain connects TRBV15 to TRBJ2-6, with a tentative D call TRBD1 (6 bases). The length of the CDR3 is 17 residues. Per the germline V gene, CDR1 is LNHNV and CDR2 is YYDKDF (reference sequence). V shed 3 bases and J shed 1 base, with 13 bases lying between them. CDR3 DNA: TGTGCCACCAGCAGGGGAGCCACAGGGTCTGGGGCCAACGTCCTGACTTTC. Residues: CATSRGATGSGANVLTF.

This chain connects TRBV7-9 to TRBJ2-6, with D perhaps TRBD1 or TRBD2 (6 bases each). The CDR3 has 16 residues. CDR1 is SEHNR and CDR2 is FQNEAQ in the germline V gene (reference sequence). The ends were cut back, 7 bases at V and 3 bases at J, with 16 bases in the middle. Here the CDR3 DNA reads TGTGCCAGCATTCATCTCGGGGGCGGTGGGGCCAACGTCCTGACTTTC. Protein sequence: CASIHLGGGGANVLTF.

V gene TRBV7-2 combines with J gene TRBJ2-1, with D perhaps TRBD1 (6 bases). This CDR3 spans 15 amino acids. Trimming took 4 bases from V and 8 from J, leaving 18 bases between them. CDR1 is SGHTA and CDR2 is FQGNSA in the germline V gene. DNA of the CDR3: TGTGCCAGCAGCTCCCTGACAGGTGGGCTGCATGAGCAGTTCTTC. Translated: CASSSLTGGLHEQFF.

The CDR3 DNA is TGCGCCAGCAGCACTTGGGGACAGGGGGCCCGCTACAATGAGCAGTTCTTC. The encoded protein is CASSTWGQGARYNEQFF. This chain joins TRBV5-1 and TRBJ2-1, with TRBD1 identical over 12 bases. Germline V gene sequence: CDR1 SGHRS, CDR2 YFSETQ. CDR3 length: 17 residues. The junction had 8 bases not matched to a gene; V was cut back by 4 bases and J by 3 bases.

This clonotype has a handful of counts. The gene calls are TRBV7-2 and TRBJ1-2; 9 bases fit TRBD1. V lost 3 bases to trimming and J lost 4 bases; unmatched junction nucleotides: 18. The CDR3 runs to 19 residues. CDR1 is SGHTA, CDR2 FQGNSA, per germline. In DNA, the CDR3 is TGTGCCAGCAGCTTGCGCAACGGGACAGGGTCCCTAATAGGCTATGGCTACACCTTC. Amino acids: CASSLRNGTGSLIGYGYTF.

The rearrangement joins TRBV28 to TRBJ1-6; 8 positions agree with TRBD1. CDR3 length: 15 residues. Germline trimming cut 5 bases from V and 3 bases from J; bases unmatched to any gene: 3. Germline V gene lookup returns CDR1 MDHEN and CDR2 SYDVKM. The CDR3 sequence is CASSMDRDYNSPLHF. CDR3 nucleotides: TGTGCCAGCAGTATGGACAGGGACTATAATTCACCCCTCCACTTT.